The 19 T cell receptor beta chains below all came from one sample that was sequenced in a study of T cell responses to AZD1222 COVID-19 vaccine. Profiling relied on immunoSEQ multiplex PCR, and the TCRdb table lists in-frame clones only, not all of them. Seen here are 170,000 or so clones, 85% to 95% observed once, and the top ten hold around 0.93%. The sequences come from peripheral blood, collected 28 days after the second dose of the MenACWY control vaccine. These receptors all come from an adult who received the MenACWY meningococcal vaccine as a control.

V is TRBV5-1 and J is TRBJ1-2, with D possibly TRBD1 on 5 matching bases. CDR1 is SGHRS, CDR2 YFSETQ, per germline. This CDR3 has 14 amino acids. V dropped 0 bases and J dropped 8 bases, with 14 bases sitting between them. CDR3 in DNA: TGCGCCAGCAGCTTGGGACAGTCCGTTCGGGGCTACACCTTC. Protein sequence: CASSLGQSVRGYTF.

J is TRBJ1-4 and V is TRBV7-8, with D hard to call. Trimming removed 7 bases from V and 0 bases from J, with 9 bases in between. Per the germline V gene, CDR1 is SGHVS and CDR2 is FQNEAQ. CDR3 length: 14 amino acids. The CDR3 DNA sequence: TGTGCCAGCACCTCTCCTGCAACTAATGAAAAACTGTTTTTT. Residues: CASTSPATNEKLFF.

The CDR3 sequence: CASSSQGGGNQPQHF. CDR3 in DNA: TGTGCCAGCAGTTCTCAGGGGGGCGGCAATCAGCCCCAGCATTTT. The chain recombines TRBV6-5 with TRBJ1-5; 7 bases align to TRBD1. The CDR3 totals 15 residues. CDR1 is MNHEY and CDR2 is SVGAGI in the germline V gene. The V segment lost 4 bases and the J segment 2 bases; nucleotides outside the gene matches: 5.

This clone has only one observation. This sequence joins TRBV2 and TRBJ1-5; D remains ambiguous. The CDR3 totals 15 residues. V lost 3 bases and J 0 bases, leaving 9 bases between the germline ends. Germline CDR1 and CDR2: SNHLY and FYNNEI. In DNA form, the CDR3 reads TGTGCCAGCAGTGATCCAACGGATAGCAATCAGCCCCAGCATTTT. It yields the protein CASSDPTDSNQPQHF.

The rearrangement uses TRBV4-1 and TRBJ1-1; TRBD1 is a possible D gene (5 bases). The V gene's germline CDR1 is MGHRA and CDR2 YSYEKL. The V end lost 0 bases, the J end lost 4 bases, and 18 bases lay between the germline ends. This CDR3 spans 17 amino acids. CDR3 in DNA: TGCGCCAGCAGCCAAGATTTTAGCAGGGTAAGTGGCACTGAAGCTTTCTTT. Translation: CASSQDFSRVSGTEAFF.

This chain connects TRBV7-2 to TRBJ1-5; no clear D gene. V lost 1 base, J lost 0 bases, and 7 bases lay in between. Germline CDR1 is SGHTA and CDR2 is FQGNSA. The CDR3 runs to 15 residues. The CDR3 DNA follows: TGTGCCAGCAGCTTAGAGAAGCATAGCAATCAGCCCCAGCATTTT. It yields the protein CASSLEKHSNQPQHF.

CDR3 sequence: CASSLEGQGRYGYTF. CDR3 DNA: TGTGCCAGCAGCTTAGAGGGACAGGGGAGGTATGGCTACACCTTC. V and J are TRBV7-2 and TRBJ1-2, with TRBD1 matching 10 bases. The CDR3 loop spans 15 amino acids. V was clipped by 1 base and J by 5 bases; unmatched bases: 4. Germline CDR1 SGHTA, CDR2 FQGNSA.

V usage is TRBV19 and J usage is TRBJ1-5; 8 nucleotides line up with TRBD1. Trimming took 8 bases from V and 2 from J; bases not matched to a gene: 17. Germline V gene data show CDR1 as LNHDA and CDR2 as SQIVND (reference sequence). This CDR3 has 18 residues. The CDR3 protein is CASHKLNRGAQGNQPQHF. As DNA, the CDR3 is TGTGCCAGTCACAAGCTAAACAGGGGGGCCCAGGGCAATCAGCCCCAGCATTTT.

The V call is TRBV28, the J call TRBJ1-2; 10 bases fit TRBD1. The J segment lost 7 bases and the V segment lost 10 bases, leaving 6 bases of the junction unmatched. CDR3 length: 12 residues. The V gene's germline CDR1 is MDHEN and CDR2 SYDVKM. The CDR3 is CATYDRGLGYTF. The CDR3 DNA reads TGTGCCACCTATGACAGGGGGCTTGGCTACACCTTC.

This clone is a singleton in its sample. The genes are TRBV28 and TRBJ2-7; D remains ambiguous. V was cut by 7 bases and J by 0 bases, with 10 bases left in between. CDR1 is MDHEN, CDR2 SYDVKM, per germline. The length of the CDR3 is 13 residues. The DNA of the CDR3 is TGTGCCAGCACCCTAGGTGGCTCCTACGAGCAGTACTTC. Protein product: CASTLGGSYEQYF.

This rearrangement joins TRBV19 to TRBJ2-1, with D possibly being TRBD1 (5 bases). With 7 bases removed from V and 6 bases from J, the gap between germline ends came to 19 bases. The germline CDR1 and CDR2 sequences are LNHDA and SQIVND (reference sequence). The CDR3 has 15 residues. CDR3 sequence: CASTKQDATFNEQFF. The CDR3 nucleotides read TGTGCCAGTACCAAACAGGATGCGACCTTCAATGAGCAGTTCTTC. The complete variable domain, with remaining parts taken from reference TRBV19 and TRBJ2-1, reads DGGITQSPKYLFRKEGQNVTLSCEQNLNHDAMYWYRQDPGQGLRLIYYSQIVNDFQKGDIAEGYSVSREKKESFPLTVTSAQKNPTAFYLCASTKQDATFNEQFFGPGTRLTVL.

This chain joins TRBV5-4 and TRBJ1-2, with D uncertain. V was trimmed by 4 bases and J by 8 bases, leaving 18 bases between them. Germline-derived CDR1 and CDR2 are SGHNT and YYREEE (reference sequence). CDR3 length: 14 amino acids. CDR3: CASSPGSRGDGYTF. In DNA, the CDR3 is TGTGCCAGCAGCCCCGGAAGCCGAGGAGACGGCTACACCTTC.

The genes are TRBV6-1 and TRBJ2-4; D tentatively fits TRBD1 or TRBD2 (5 bases each). CDR1 MNHNS and CDR2 SASEGT come from the germline V gene. The CDR3 is made up of 18 amino acids. Trimming removed 2 bases at V and 2 bases at J, with 19 bases between. CDR3 protein: CASSESLQGAISKNIQYF. The CDR3 DNA follows: TGTGCCAGCAGTGAAAGTCTGCAGGGAGCTATATCCAAAAACATTCAGTACTTC.

The chain combines TRBV11-3 with TRBJ1-3; D is unclear. The CDR3 totals 13 residues. CDR1 and CDR2 (germline): SGHNT, YENEEA. The V gene lost 4 bases and the J gene lost 4 bases, with 8 bases spanning the gap. The CDR3 loop is CASSSPPGNTIYF. The CDR3 bases are TGTGCCAGCAGCTCCCCCCCCGGAAACACCATATATTTT.

Worth noting for this clone: An end of the junction does not agree with germline; a read error may underlie this. The chain has TRBV7-7 and TRBJ2-1; maybe TRBD2 (7 bases). Germline-derived CDR1 and CDR2 are SSHAT and FNYEAQ (reference sequence). This CDR3 contains 15 residues. CDR3 in DNA: TGTGCTAGCAGCTTGGGCGGGGGCAGAACCCATGAGCAGTTCTTC. Encoded protein: CASSLGGGRTHEQFF.

V is TRBV7-3 and J is TRBJ2-3; D is possibly TRBD1 (6 bases). V was pared by 1 base and J by 1 base, with 9 bases between. The CDR3 has 15 residues. Looked up from germline, CDR1 is SGHTA and CDR2 is FQGTGA. The CDR3 sequence: CASSLIRQGTDTQYF. As DNA, the CDR3 is TGTGCCAGCAGCTTAATTAGACAGGGCACAGATACGCAGTATTTT.

The chain links TRBV2 to TRBJ2-2; D unclear. CDR3 length: 12 residues. Germline-derived CDR1 and CDR2 are SNHLY and FYNNEI. Trimming left V 6 bases short and J 3 bases short, with 5 bases between. The CDR3 region has the DNA TGTGCCAGCAGCCTAGACACCGGGGAGCTGTTTTTT. Translation: CASSLDTGELFF.

This sequence joins TRBV6-5 and TRBJ1-2, with D perhaps TRBD1 (5 bases). The V gene lost 4 bases and the J gene lost 5 bases, with 20 bases spanning the gap. CDR1 and CDR2 (germline): MNHEY, SVGAGI. CDR3 length: 16 residues. CDR3 coding DNA: TGTGCCAGCAGTTCCGGGGCGAGGGGCGCATATTATGGCTACACCTTC. Protein product: CASSSGARGAYYGYTF.

This sequence joins TRBV2 and TRBJ2-1, with 7 bases identical to TRBD1. Germline values: CDR1 SNHLY, CDR2 FYNNEI. The CDR3 has 15 residues. The J segment lost 4 bases and the V segment lost 3 bases, leaving 6 bases of the junction unmatched. For the CDR3, the DNA is TGTGCCAGCAGTGAGAATATGGGACAGTACAATGAGCAGTTCTTC. Translating gives CASSENMGQYNEQFF.